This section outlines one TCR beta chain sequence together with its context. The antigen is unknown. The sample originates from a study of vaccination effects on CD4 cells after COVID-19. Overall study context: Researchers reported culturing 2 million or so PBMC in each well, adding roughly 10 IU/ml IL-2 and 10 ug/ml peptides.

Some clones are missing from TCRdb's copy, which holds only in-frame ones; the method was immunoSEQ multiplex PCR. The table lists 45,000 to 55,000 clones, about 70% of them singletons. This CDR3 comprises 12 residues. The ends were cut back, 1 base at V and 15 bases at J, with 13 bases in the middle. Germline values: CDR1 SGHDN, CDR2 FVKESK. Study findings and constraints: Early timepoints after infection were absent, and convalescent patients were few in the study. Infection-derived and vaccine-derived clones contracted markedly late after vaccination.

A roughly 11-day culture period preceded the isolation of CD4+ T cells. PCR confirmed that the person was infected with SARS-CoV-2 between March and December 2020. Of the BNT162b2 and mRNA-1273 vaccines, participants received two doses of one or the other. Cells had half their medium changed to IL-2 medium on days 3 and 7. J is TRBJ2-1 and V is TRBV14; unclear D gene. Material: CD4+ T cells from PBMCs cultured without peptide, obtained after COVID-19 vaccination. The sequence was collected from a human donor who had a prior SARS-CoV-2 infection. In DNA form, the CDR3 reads TGTGCCAGCAGCCAAGGCGTAGTATATCGGTTCTTC. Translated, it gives CASSQGVVYRFF.